Following are 25 T cell receptor beta chains from one sample sequenced in a study of response to subunit inactivated influenza vaccine. TCRdb reprocessed the RT-PCR reads with MiXCR, giving one entry per CDR3 protein. Of 630,000 or so distinct CDR3 sequences listed, roughly 14% are singletons. Sequenced here: PBMCs from blood, sampled 12 days after vaccination. Receptors were obtained from a middle-aged man who received an inactivated influenza vaccine.

This clonotype came up many times. The CDR3 sequence is CASSLEETETYEQYF. CDR3 sequence (DNA): TGTGCCAGCAGCTTAGAGGAGACAGAGACCTACGAGCAGTACTTC. This chain uses TRBV7-2 with TRBJ2-7, with D possibly TRBD1 on 5 matching bases. V was clipped by 1 base and J by 2 bases, with 12 bases between them. The CDR3 has 15 residues. Per the germline V gene, CDR1 is SGHTA and CDR2 is FQGNSA. Filled out from reference TRBV7-2 and TRBJ2-7, the complete variable domain reads GAGVSQSPSNKVTEKGKDVELRCDPISGHTALYWYRQSLGQGLEFLIYFQGNSAPDKSGLPSDRFSAERTGGSVSTLTIQRTQQEDSAVYLCASSLEETETYEQYFGPGTRLTVT.

This clonotype was seen ten or more times. CDR3 amino acids: CASSLAGGRYEQYF. In DNA form, the CDR3 reads TGTGCCAGCAGCTTAGCGGGAGGACGATACGAGCAGTACTTC. The chain combines TRBV3-1 with TRBJ2-7; 10 nucleotides line up with TRBD2. The J segment lost 4 bases and the V segment lost 5 bases, leaving 5 bases of the junction unmatched. From germline, CDR1 is LGHDT and CDR2 YNNKEL (reference sequence). This CDR3 contains 14 residues.

This clonotype was detected many times. The chain employs TRBV12-3 or TRBV12-4 and TRBJ2-7; D unresolved. The CDR3 is made up of 14 amino acids. Trimming stripped 3 bases from V and 2 bases from J, with 11 bases between. The chain's CDR3 is CASSFEDGAYEQYF. In DNA form, the CDR3 reads TGTGCCAGCAGTTTTGAGGACGGAGCCTACGAGCAGTACTTC.

CDR3 amino acids: CASRTDGKETQYF. CDR3 DNA sequence: TGTGCCAGCAGAACAGACGGAAAAGAGACCCAGTACTTC. The chain is built from TRBV2 and TRBJ2-5; D gene ambiguous. Germline CDR1 reads SNHLY; CDR2 reads FYNNEI. V lost 6 bases and J lost 3, with 11 bases in between. The CDR3 runs to 13 residues.

The chain employs TRBV5-1 and TRBJ2-1, with a weak D call TRBD2 (6 bases). CDR3 size: 16 residues. The germline V gene has CDR1 SGHRS and CDR2 YFSETQ. Trimming removed 3 bases from V and 4 bases from J, with 17 bases in between. The CDR3 sequence is CASSYPDSGLYNEQFF. DNA for the CDR3: TGCGCCAGCAGCTATCCCGACAGCGGGTTATACAATGAGCAGTTCTTC.

V is TRBV20-1 and J is TRBJ2-5; D is undetermined. V was trimmed by 5 bases and J by 0 bases, leaving 10 bases between them. CDR3 length: 13 residues. CDR1 and CDR2 (germline): DFQATT, SNEGSKA (reference sequence). CDR3 sequence reads: CSARLWYQETQYF. CDR3 bases: TGCAGTGCTCGTTTGTGGTACCAAGAGACCCAGTACTTC.

This clonotype has only one observation. For the CDR3, the DNA is TGTGCCACCAGATGGATGGGTCGTTTACAGGAGACCCAGTACTTC. Protein sequence: CATRWMGRLQETQYF. The chain recombines TRBV28 with TRBJ2-5; unclear D gene. Deletions cut 10 bases from V and 5 bases from J, with 23 bases between. The CDR3 sequence is 15 residues long. Germline V gene sequence: CDR1 MDHEN, CDR2 SYDVKM.

This clonotype showed up just a few times. The J gene is TRBJ1-1, the V gene TRBV20-1; possible D gene TRBD1, 6 bases. Germline V gives CDR1 DFQATT, CDR2 SNEGSKA (reference sequence). The CDR3 consists of 14 residues. Between the trimmed V and J ends, which lost 3 bases and 1 base, there was a span of 12 bases. The CDR3 DNA is TGCAGTGCTAGTCTCGGGACACCGAACACTGAAGCTTTCTTT. Translation gives CSASLGTPNTEAFF.

This sequence joins TRBV7-2 and TRBJ2-7; maybe TRBD1 (5 bases). CDR3 length: 13 residues. The V end was cut by 4 bases, the J end by 5 bases, with 12 bases between. The V gene's germline CDR1 is SGHTA and CDR2 FQGNSA. CDR3 sequence (DNA): TGTGCCAGCAGCTGGGGCAGGGCGGACGAGCAGTACTTC. It is translated as CASSWGRADEQYF.

The chain recombines TRBV5-1 with TRBJ1-1; 7 bases match TRBD1. Germline V lookup: CDR1 SGHRS, CDR2 YFSETQ. The ends lost 3 bases at V and 6 bases at J; junction bases unmatched: 11. This CDR3 has 15 residues. CDR3 region: CASSWGGDRDPEAFF. Written as DNA, the CDR3 is TGCGCCAGCAGCTGGGGGGGTGACAGGGACCCTGAAGCTTTCTTT.

This clonotype turned up a few times. This chain connects TRBV6-9 to TRBJ2-5; D is perhaps TRBD2 (6 bases). The CDR3 covers 14 residues. Germline V gene sequence: CDR1 MNHGY, CDR2 SVAAGI. Deletions cut 5 bases from V and 8 bases from J, with 18 bases between. The CDR3 is CASSRLGTCVTQYF. CDR3 coding DNA: TGTGCCAGCAGTCGATTGGGGACTTGTGTAACCCAGTACTTC.

This chain uses TRBV2 with TRBJ2-7; the match to TRBD2 covers 14 bases. The CDR3 is 15 amino acids. Germline V gives CDR1 SNHLY, CDR2 FYNNEI. V shed 4 bases and J 8 bases; nucleotides not matched to a gene: 7. The CDR3: CASSGGTSGSLKQYF. In DNA form, the CDR3 reads TGTGCCAGCAGTGGCGGGACTAGCGGGAGCCTAAAGCAGTACTTC.

This chain uses TRBV9 with TRBJ2-3; no definite D call. The V gene lost 3 bases and the J gene lost 2 bases, with 4 bases spanning the gap. The germline CDR1 and CDR2 sequences are SGDLS and YYNGEE. The CDR3 contains 12 residues. CDR3 in DNA: TGTGCCAGCAGCGCGCTCACAGATACGCAGTATTTT. It specifies CASSALTDTQYF.

This clonotype showed up just a few times. The rearrangement joins TRBV5-1 to TRBJ1-1; D is ambiguous. Germline CDR1 SGHRS, CDR2 YFSETQ. The CDR3 totals 14 residues. Trimming pared 1 base from V and 4 bases from J, leaving 11 bases between. CDR3 nucleotide sequence: TGCGCCAGCAGCTTGAATGGGATGGGCACTGAAGCTTTCTTT. It yields the protein CASSLNGMGTEAFF.

V gene TRBV29-1 combines with J gene TRBJ2-7; D is perhaps TRBD2 (6 bases). In germline, CDR1 is SQVTM, CDR2 ANQGSEA. V was clipped by 4 bases and J by 0 bases, with 16 bases between them. The CDR3 runs 15 residues. In nucleotides, the CDR3 is TGCAGCGTTGGAGGCGGGGTCCTTAGCTCCTACGAGCAGTACTTC. Translation gives CSVGGGVLSSYEQYF.

The rearrangement joins TRBV5-1 to TRBJ1-1; D ambiguous. The CDR3 is 15 amino acids. CDR1 is SGHRS and CDR2 is YFSETQ in the germline V gene. The V gene lost 4 bases and the J gene lost 0 bases, with 13 bases spanning the gap. CDR3 sequence reads: CASSALTGLNTEAFF. CDR3 nucleotides: TGCGCCAGCAGCGCCCTGACTGGCCTGAACACTGAAGCTTTCTTT.

This rearrangement joins TRBV6-1 to TRBJ2-2; perhaps TRBD2 as D (5 bases). Germline CDR1 MNHNS, CDR2 SASEGT. V shed 5 bases and J shed 7 bases, with 14 bases lying between them. CDR3 size: 14 residues. CDR3 coding DNA: TGTGCCAGCAGTCAACGAAGGGCGGGCGGGGAGCTGTTTTTT. Translated, it gives CASSQRRAGGELFF.

The chain links TRBV20-1 to TRBJ2-7; 7 bases are a match to TRBD1. Trimming at V came to 6 bases and at J to 5 bases, leaving 13 bases not matched to a gene. Germline V CDR1 and CDR2: DFQATT, SNEGSKA (reference sequence). The CDR3 sequence is 14 residues long. CDR3 nucleotide sequence: TGCAGTGCCTCGACAGGGACGGGAAAGCACGAGCAGTACTTC. Translation gives CSASTGTGKHEQYF.

This clonotype was counted only a few times. The chain is built from TRBV4-3 and TRBJ2-1; 8 nucleotides agree with TRBD2. This CDR3 comprises 15 residues. CDR1 and CDR2 from the germline V gene are LGHNA and YSLEER. V lost 0 bases to trimming and J lost 9 bases; unmatched junction nucleotides: 7. CDR3 region: CASSQEGTRFVEQFF. In nucleotides, the CDR3 is TGCGCCAGCAGCCAAGAGGGGACTAGGTTCGTTGAGCAGTTCTTC.

This clonotype was counted a few times. This chain uses TRBV12-3 or TRBV12-4 with TRBJ2-3; D is undetermined. The CDR3 is made up of 13 amino acids. V lost 7 bases and J lost 9, with 17 bases in between. CDR3 sequence (DNA): TGTGCCAGCACCATATCGAGGCTCCTGACGCAGTATTTT. It is translated as CASTISRLLTQYF.

The chain combines TRBV6-1 with TRBJ2-2; perhaps TRBD2 as D (6 bases). The V gene's germline CDR1 is MNHNS and CDR2 SASEGT. V was trimmed by 9 bases and J by 1 base, leaving 15 bases between them. CDR3 length: 15 amino acids. The CDR3 reads CASLIGTLNTGELFF. The CDR3 region has the DNA TGTGCCAGTTTAATTGGGACTTTGAACACCGGGGAGCTGTTTTTT.

The chain uses TRBV5-1 and TRBJ2-7; D is undetermined. The CDR3 consists of 13 residues. Germline V gene lookup returns CDR1 SGHRS and CDR2 YFSETQ. Trimming pared 3 bases from V and 2 bases from J, leaving 9 bases between. CDR3 loop: CASSSAAAYEQYF. CDR3 coding DNA: TGCGCCAGCAGCTCTGCCGCGGCCTACGAGCAGTACTTC.

This clonotype was recorded a few times. This chain connects TRBV5-1 to TRBJ1-4; the D is unclear. This CDR3 comprises 15 residues. The germline V and J ends were trimmed by 3 bases and 2 bases, with 11 bases remaining between them. Germline values: CDR1 SGHRS, CDR2 YFSETQ. Here the CDR3 DNA reads TGCGCCAGCAGCTGGACCGCGGGGACTAATGAAAAACTGTTTTTT. Protein product: CASSWTAGTNEKLFF.

The genes are TRBV28 and TRBJ2-3; 7 bases match TRBD1. With 5 bases clipped from V and 7 bases from J, the junction kept 6 bases outside the gene matches. This CDR3 contains 13 residues. From germline, CDR1 is MDHEN and CDR2 SYDVKM. CDR3: CASSAGQENTQYF. CDR3 nucleotides: TGTGCCAGCAGTGCCGGACAGGAGAATACGCAGTATTTT.

The table lists this clonotype with many counts. The chain carries TRBV6-5 and TRBJ2-7, with D uncertain. The CDR3 totals 11 residues. CDR1 is MNHEY, CDR2 SVGAGI, per germline. The V gene lost 5 bases and the J gene lost 2 bases, with 4 bases spanning the gap. CDR3 nucleotides: TGTGCCAGCAGTACCCCCTACGAGCAGTACTTC. This gives the protein CASSTPYEQYF.